The 25 T cell receptor beta chains in this list originate from one sample, sequenced in a study of OX40 agonist ivuxolimab in advanced cancers. Produced via immunoSEQ multiplex PCR; TCRdb's table is partial and in-frame only. Among approximately 46,000 clones, approximately 71% were seen once, and the ten largest hold roughly 3%. Sequences were derived from CD4+ or CD8+ T cells sorted from blood, sampled in a trial of the OX40 agonist ivuxolimab. The receptor source for this set is an adult with an advanced solid tumor such as melanoma, head and neck, liver or kidney cancer.

This clone is medium-sized in the sample. The J gene is TRBJ2-7, the V gene TRBV7-8; 8 bases align to TRBD2. Germline loops: CDR1 SGHVS, CDR2 FQNEAQ. This CDR3 spans 14 amino acids. The V and J ends lost 4 bases and 6 bases, in that order; junction bases with no gene match: 8. DNA of the CDR3: TGTGCCAGCAGCTCCCGCCGACTAGCGTTCGAGCAGTACTTC. This gives the protein CASSSRRLAFEQYF.

The chain links TRBV9 to TRBJ2-2, with 7 bases fitting TRBD2. The CDR3 loop spans 16 amino acids. Trimming at V came to 0 bases and at J to 1 base, leaving 3 bases not matched to a gene. Germline V CDR1 and CDR2: SGDLS, YYNGEE. The CDR3 DNA follows: TGTGCCAGCAGCGTAGACGCGGGGGTGAACACCGGGGAGCTGTTTTTT. Its protein is CASSVDAGVNTGELFF. The full variable domain, completed using reference TRBV9 and TRBJ2-2, is DSGVTQTPKHLITATGQRVTLRCSPRSGDLSVYWYQQSLDQGLQFLIQYYNGEERAKGNILERFSAQQFPDLHSELNLSSLELGDSALYFCASSVDAGVNTGELFFGEGSRLTVL.

This clone has just one count. This chain connects TRBV7-3 to TRBJ2-1; D is perhaps TRBD2 (6 bases). Looked up from germline, CDR1 is SGHTA and CDR2 is FQGTGA. This CDR3 is 15 amino acids long. V was shortened by 2 bases and J by 0 bases, with 8 bases between the two germline ends. CDR3 nucleotides: TGTGCCAGCAGCTTACGGGAGACCTCCTACAATGAGCAGTTCTTC. Its protein product is CASSLRETSYNEQFF.

The chain carries TRBV28 and TRBJ1-2; D is unclear. The length of the CDR3 is 16 residues. V lost 0 bases, J lost 2 bases, and 13 bases lay in between. CDR1 and CDR2 (germline): MDHEN, SYDVKM. The CDR3 DNA reads TGTGCCAGCAGTTTATGGTCCAGCCCGCAGAACTATGGCTACACCTTC. It encodes CASSLWSSPQNYGYTF.

The J gene is TRBJ2-1, the V gene TRBV5-1; TRBD2 aligns across 7 bases. There are 14 residues in the CDR3. The germline V gene has CDR1 SGHRS and CDR2 YFSETQ. V shed 8 bases and J 3 bases; nucleotides not matched to a gene: 8. The CDR3 bases are TGCGCCAGTCGACCGTCGGGGGGCTACAATGAGCAGTTCTTC. Its translation: CASRPSGGYNEQFF.

This chain joins TRBV7-3 and TRBJ1-4; tentative D call: TRBD1 (5 bases). The V gene lost 3 bases and the J gene lost 3 bases, with 8 bases spanning the gap. CDR1 is SGHTA and CDR2 is FQGTGA in the germline V gene. The CDR3 is 14 amino acids. Here the CDR3 reads CASSLGEANEKLFF. DNA for the CDR3: TGTGCCAGCAGCTTGGGGGAGGCTAATGAAAAACTGTTTTTT.

The chain couples TRBV28 to TRBJ1-5; no firm D call. CDR1 is MDHEN and CDR2 is SYDVKM in the germline V gene. The CDR3 has 16 amino acids. V lost 1 base, J lost 7 bases, and 17 bases lay in between. The CDR3 region is CASSLYTPGSGQPQHF. As DNA, the CDR3 is TGTGCCAGCAGTTTATATACACCGGGATCCGGGCAGCCCCAGCATTTT. The entire variable domain, with the rest obtained from reference TRBV28 and TRBJ1-5, is as follows: DVKVTQSSRYLVKRTGEKVFLECVQDMDHENMFWYRQDPGLGLRLIYFSYDVKMKEKGDIPEGYSVSREKKERFSLILESASTNQTSMYLCASSLYTPGSGQPQHFGDGTRLSIL.

The J gene is TRBJ2-2, the V gene TRBV5-6, with a possible D match to TRBD1 (6 bases). This CDR3 has 16 amino acids. The V and J ends lost 4 bases and 3 bases respectively, with 16 bases between them. Germline CDR1 SGHDT, CDR2 YYEEEE. DNA of the CDR3: TGTGCCAGCAGCCTACAGGGATTGGATTACACCGGGGAGCTGTTTTTT. It specifies CASSLQGLDYTGELFF.

The chain has TRBV7-2 and TRBJ1-5; D gene ambiguous. Trimming cost V 4 bases and J 6 bases, with 10 bases left between them. Germline values: CDR1 SGHTA, CDR2 FQGNSA. This CDR3 has 13 residues. The CDR3 protein is CASSSELGQPQHF. As DNA, the CDR3 is TGTGCCAGCAGCTCAGAACTTGGTCAGCCCCAGCATTTT.

V is TRBV11-2 and J is TRBJ1-2; no clear D. Germline CDR1 is SGHAT and CDR2 is FQNNGV. V was trimmed by 5 bases and J by 0 bases, leaving 13 bases between them. CDR3 length equals 15 residues. CDR3 sequence reads: CASSPVGAANYGYTF. Here the CDR3 DNA reads TGTGCCAGCAGCCCTGTGGGTGCAGCTAACTATGGCTACACCTTC.

By sample share, this clone is medium-sized. The rearrangement joins TRBV4-1 to TRBJ1-3, with no clear D. Trimming shortened V by 2 bases and J by 2 bases, and 4 bases separated the two germline ends. Germline CDR1 MGHRA, CDR2 YSYEKL. The length of the CDR3 is 13 residues. Here the CDR3 reads CASSQNAGNTIYF. The CDR3 region has the DNA TGCGCCAGCAGCCAAAATGCTGGAAACACCATATATTTT.

This clone was seen a handful of times. The junction departs from the called germline gene at one end, perhaps through a read error. The CDR3 reads CASSPSQGVGGELFF. The CDR3 DNA sequence: TGTGCTAGCAGCCCATCGCAGGGGGTCGGCGGGGAGCTGTTTTTT. The chain is built from TRBV7-7 and TRBJ2-2; 7 nucleotides align to TRBD1. The CDR3 consists of 15 residues. The V gene's germline CDR1 is SSHAT and CDR2 FNYEAQ (reference sequence).

The chain combines TRBV11-2 with TRBJ1-3; no clear D gene. Deletions cut 0 bases from V and 0 bases from J, with 9 bases between. This CDR3 has 16 residues. The germline gives CDR1 SGHAT, CDR2 FQNNGV. CDR3 protein: CASSLDWPYSGNTIYF. In DNA form, the CDR3 reads TGTGCCAGCAGCTTAGATTGGCCATACTCTGGAAACACCATATATTTT.

This sequence joins TRBV7-9 and TRBJ2-5; 10 bases agree with TRBD2. Per the germline V gene, CDR1 is SEHNR and CDR2 is FQNEAQ (reference sequence). This CDR3 is 15 amino acids long. V lost 5 bases to trimming and J lost 2 bases; unmatched junction nucleotides: 5. This CDR3 reads CASSRGLADQETQYF. The CDR3 region has the DNA TGTGCCAGCAGCCGCGGACTAGCGGATCAAGAGACCCAGTACTTC.

The rearrangement joins TRBV2 to TRBJ2-7, with 9 bases identical to TRBD2. The CDR3 totals 12 residues. The germline V gene has CDR1 SNHLY and CDR2 FYNNEI. V was clipped by 10 bases and J by 7 bases; unmatched bases: 8. CDR3 DNA: TGTGCCATCGCAGGTAGCGGGGGAGAGCAGTACTTC. Its translation: CAIAGSGGEQYF.

The V gene is TRBV18, the J gene TRBJ2-1, with 9 bases aligning to TRBD2. In germline, CDR1 is KGHSH, CDR2 LQKENI. J gave up 7 bases and V 3 bases, and 7 bases lay outside the gene matches. This CDR3 contains 15 residues. CDR3 region: CASSPGIAGANEQFF. DNA for the CDR3: TGTGCCAGCTCACCGGGCATAGCGGGAGCTAATGAGCAGTTCTTC.

This chain uses TRBV7-6 with TRBJ2-1, with D possibly being TRBD2 (7 bases). V lost 5 bases and J lost 0, with 11 bases in between. The CDR3 has 15 amino acids. Looked up from germline, CDR1 is SGHVS and CDR2 is FNYEAQ. The CDR3 here is CASSREDSSYNEQFF. CDR3 nucleotide sequence: TGTGCCAGCAGCCGGGAGGACAGCTCCTACAATGAGCAGTTCTTC.

This rearrangement joins TRBV28 to TRBJ1-4; D gene uncertain. The CDR3 contains 14 residues. The V gene's germline CDR1 is MDHEN and CDR2 SYDVKM. The V gene lost 1 base and the J gene lost 5 bases, with 8 bases spanning the gap. The CDR3 region is CASSLFGRNEKLFF. CDR3 bases: TGTGCCAGCAGTTTATTCGGCAGAAATGAAAAACTGTTTTTT.

The J gene is TRBJ2-7, the V gene TRBV5-6; D uncertain. V dropped 0 bases and J dropped 7 bases, with 8 bases sitting between them. CDR1 is SGHDT and CDR2 is YYEEEE in the germline V gene. The CDR3 extends over 12 amino acids. CDR3 bases: TGTGCCAGCAGCTTGGCGGCCGGGGAGCAGTACTTC. Protein product: CASSLAAGEQYF. Full variable domain (remainder filled in from reference TRBV5-6 and TRBJ2-7): DAGVTQSPTHLIKTRGQQVTLRCSPKSGHDTVSWYQQALGQGPQFIFQYYEEEERQRGNFPDRFSGHQFPNYSSELNVNALLLGDSALYLCASSLAAGEQYFGPGTRLTVT.

The genes are TRBV19 and TRBJ1-5, with D possibly TRBD1 on 5 matching bases. The CDR3 length is 15 residues. The germline V gene has CDR1 LNHDA and CDR2 SQIVND (reference sequence). The V end was cut by 4 bases, the J end by 5 bases, with 15 bases between. CDR3 in DNA: TGTGCCAGTAGTACCCGGGCAGGGTGGCATCAGCCCCAGCATTTT. Translating gives CASSTRAGWHQPQHF.

V and J are TRBV12-5 and TRBJ1-1; TRBD1 might be the D (5 bases). Germline V gene sequence: CDR1 LGHNT, CDR2 FRNRAP. CDR3 length: 12 residues. V lost 9 bases and J lost 5, with 13 bases in between. CDR3 protein: CASRDVGTEAFF. The CDR3 coding sequence is TGTGCTAGCAGGGACGTGGGAACTGAAGCTTTCTTT.

The rearrangement uses TRBV7-8 and TRBJ2-2; 7 bases map to TRBD1. V shed 3 bases and J 5 bases; nucleotides not matched to a gene: 6. The CDR3 length is 15 residues. CDR1 and CDR2 from the germline V gene are SGHVS and FQNEAQ. CDR3: CASSLWQGETGELFF. The DNA of the CDR3 is TGTGCCAGCAGCTTGTGGCAGGGGGAGACCGGGGAGCTGTTTTTT.

The genes are TRBV29-1 and TRBJ2-1; D remains ambiguous. This CDR3 spans 11 amino acids. V lost 4 bases to trimming and J lost 7 bases, with 8 bases between them. Germline V lookup: CDR1 SQVTM, CDR2 ANQGSEA. The CDR3 spells CSVGVGNEQFF. CDR3 nucleotides: TGCAGCGTTGGGGTGGGGAATGAGCAGTTCTTC.

The J gene is TRBJ1-4, the V gene TRBV18; D possibly corresponds to TRBD1 (5 bases). The germline gives CDR1 KGHSH, CDR2 LQKENI. V was cut by 2 bases and J by 0 bases, with 13 bases left in between. This CDR3 region has 17 residues. In DNA form, the CDR3 reads TGTGCCAGCTCACCAGTGGGGCGCAGGGCAACTAATGAAAAACTGTTTTTT. Amino acids: CASSPVGRRATNEKLFF. The entire variable domain, with the rest obtained from reference TRBV18 and TRBJ1-4, is as follows: NAGVMQNPRHLVRRRGQEARLRCSPMKGHSHVYWYRQLPEEGLKFMVYLQKENIIDESGMPKERFSAEFPKEGPSILRIQQVVRGDSAAYFCASSPVGRRATNEKLFFGSGTQLSVL.

This sequence joins TRBV7-6 and TRBJ2-7, with TRBD2 matching over 13 bases. The CDR3 sequence is 14 residues long. Unmatched junction bases numbered 4, after V lost 5 bases and J lost 6 bases. In germline, CDR1 is SGHVS, CDR2 FNYEAQ. CDR3 DNA sequence: TGTGCCAGCAGCCGCCGACTAGCGGGAGGCGAGCAGTACTTC. Residues: CASSRRLAGGEQYF.